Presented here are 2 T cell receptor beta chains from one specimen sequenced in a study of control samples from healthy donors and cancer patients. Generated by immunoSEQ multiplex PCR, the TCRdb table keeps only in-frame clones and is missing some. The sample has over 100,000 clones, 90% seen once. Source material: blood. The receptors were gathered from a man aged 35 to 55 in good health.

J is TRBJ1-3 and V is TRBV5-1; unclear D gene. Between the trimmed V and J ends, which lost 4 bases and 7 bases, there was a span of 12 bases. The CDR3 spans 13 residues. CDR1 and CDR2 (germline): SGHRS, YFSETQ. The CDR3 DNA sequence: TGCGCCAGCAGCCTGAGTGATGGGAACACCATATATTTT. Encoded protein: CASSLSDGNTIYF. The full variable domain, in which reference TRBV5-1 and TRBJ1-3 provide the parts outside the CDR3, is KAGVTQTPRYLIKTRGQQVTLSCSPISGHRSVSWYQQTPGQGLQFLFEYFSETQRNKGNFPGRFSGRQFSNSRSEMNVSTLELGDSALYLCASSLSDGNTIYFGEGSWLTVV.

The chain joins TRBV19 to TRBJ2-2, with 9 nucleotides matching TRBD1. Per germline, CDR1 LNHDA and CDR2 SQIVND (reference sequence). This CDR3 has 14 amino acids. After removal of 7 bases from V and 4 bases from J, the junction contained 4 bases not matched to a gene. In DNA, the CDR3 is TGTGCCAGTAACAGGGGGCGCAGCACCGGGGAGCTGTTTTTT. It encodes CASNRGRSTGELFF.